This T cell receptor beta chain was captured by sequencing in a study of T cell responses to AZD1222 COVID-19 vaccine. Study observations and caveats: Researchers report vaccine-associated CD4 TCRs spanning spike, with dominance at 160-218 and 743-854. Targeting of unmutated variant regions was reportedly seen in nearly half of spike-specific TCRs. Donors were mostly white British, more females; clonal diversity possibly underestimated.

V lost 4 bases to trimming and J lost 1 base, with 11 bases between them. Germline lookup yields CDR1 SGHRS and CDR2 YFSETQ. The CDR3 consists of 14 residues. Sequenced by immunoSEQ multiplex PCR; TCRdb stores in-frame clones only, minus some. The sample carries about 110,000 clones, about 90% recorded once. In the case of this clone: The target antigen is unknown.

The TCR sequence derives from an adult in good health. The J gene is TRBJ2-5, the V gene TRBV5-1, with a possible D match to TRBD1 (5 bases). The sample in question was peripheral blood, obtained on day 0 of AZD1222 vaccination. CDR3 loop: CASSQQGTQETQYF. The CDR3 DNA follows: TGCGCCAGCAGCCAGCAGGGCACCCAAGAGACCCAGTACTTC. Based on the CDR3 plus reference TRBV5-1 and TRBJ2-5, the full variable domain is KAGVTQTPRYLIKTRGQQVTLSCSPISGHRSVSWYQQTPGQGLQFLFEYFSETQRNKGNFPGRFSGRQFSNSRSEMNVSTLELGDSALYLCASSQQGTQETQYFGPGTRLLVL.